Described below is a single T cell receptor (beta chain) sequence and its context. This specimen belongs to a study of T cell responses to AZD1222 COVID-19 vaccine. The CDR3 has 15 residues. Looked up from germline, CDR1 is LGHNA and CDR2 is YNFKEQ. Trimming removed 0 bases at V and 0 bases at J, with 6 bases between. Produced via immunoSEQ multiplex PCR; TCRdb's table is partial and in-frame only. Here the sample spans about 100,000 clones, about 85% being singletons. Sample: peripheral blood, taken 28 days after the second AZD1222 dose. The rearrangement joins TRBV4-2 to TRBJ1-5, with D unresolved. The origin of this receptor is an adult who received the AZD1222 COVID-19 vaccine. Here the CDR3 DNA reads TGTGCCAGCAGCCAAGAATCAAATAGCAATCAGCCCCAGCATTTT. It yields the protein CASSQESNSNQPQHF.